This TCR beta chain is drawn from a study of blood T cells in healthy people across ages. General study findings and limits: Among T cells, TCR beta diversity per million cells dropped roughly linearly as age rose.

Alongside a J-beta primer mix, a sample-barcoded 5' primer served in a second PCR lasting 7 to 11 cycles. TCRdb analysed the 5' RACE reads with MiXCR anew, one entry per CDR3 protein. The sample includes 800,000 to 1,000,000 distinct CDR3 sequences, about 48% of them seen just once. The germline V and J ends were trimmed by 7 bases and 5 bases, with 14 bases remaining between them. CDR1 and CDR2 from the germline V gene are SQVTM and ANQGSEA. There are 12 residues in the CDR3. Total RNA was isolated from each sample in quantities of at least 5 micrograms. This clonotype has a handful of counts. Its antigen is as yet unknown.

The sequencing sample was made of blood. The sequence was collected from a man under 40 in good health. The chain joins TRBV29-1 to TRBJ2-5; D may be TRBD2 (5 bases). Here the CDR3 reads CSASRGLETQYF. CDR3 sequence (DNA): TGCAGCGCTAGCCGGGGATTGGAGACCCAGTACTTC.